A selection of T cell receptor beta chains follows, all from one sample in a study of molecular identifiers for immune sequencing clone quantification. TCRdb reprocessed the PCR reads via MiXCR and lists one record per CDR3 protein. Found here are 10,000 to 12,000 distinct CDR3 sequences, about a fifth of them singletons; the top ten hold roughly 1.5%. Sequencing was carried out using naive CD8+ T cells from blood, with Jurkat cell RNA spiked in. The source is a human donor in good health. Some libraries in this study had Jurkat cell RNA spiked in. Both conserved end residues are part of each CDR3. A D gene is named only where the DNA matches it firmly. The size of a clone is reported for some rows only, either as once, few or many, or as a class for expanded clones.

TRBD1 | medium-sized | TRBJ1-5 | TRBV23-1 | CASSQSTGQGFILGQPQHF | TGCGCCAGCAGTCAATCTACGGGACAGGGGTTCATATTAGGTCAGCCCCAGCATTTT
TRBD2 | few | TRBJ2-1 | TRBV7-9 | CASSPAGGRSDEQFF | TGTGCCAGCAGCCCAGCGGGAGGGAGGTCGGATGAGCAGTTCTTC
TRBD1 | . | TRBJ2-7 | TRBV28 | CASSLWTGDEQYF | TGTGCCAGCAGTCTATGGACAGGGGATGAGCAGTACTTC
. | many | TRBJ2-6 | TRBV19 | CASSSPLSYSSGANVLTF | TGTGCCAGTAGCAGCCCCCTCAGCTACTCCTCTGGGGCCAACGTCCTGACTTTC
TRBD2 | few | TRBJ2-1 | TRBV18 | CASSGTSGRINEQFF | TGTGCCAGCTCAGGGACTAGCGGGAGGATCAATGAGCAGTTCTTC
. | medium-sized | TRBJ1-1 | TRBV5-1 | CASSSQKDSYTEAFF | TGCGCCAGCAGCTCCCAAAAGGACAGTTACACTGAAGCTTTCTTT
TRBD2 | . | TRBJ2-1 | TRBV27 | CASSLGGLAGGREQFF | TGTGCCAGCAGTTTAGGGGGACTAGCGGGGGGGCGTGAGCAGTTCTTC
. | many | TRBJ2-7 | TRBV4-3 | CASSQGRSYEQYF | TGCGCCAGCAGCCAGGGCAGATCCTACGAGCAGTACTTC
TRBD2 | medium-sized | TRBJ2-3 | TRBV7-8 | CASSSHWDYRTDTQYF | TGTGCCAGCAGCTCCCACTGGGACTACCGAACAGATACGCAGTATTTT
TRBD1 | medium-sized | TRBJ2-5 | TRBV29-1 | CSVRHWTGKETQYF | TGCAGCGTACGCCACTGGACAGGAAAAGAGACCCAGTACTTC
. | . | TRBJ2-7 | TRBV20-1 | CSARALGAYGQYF | TGCAGTGCTAGAGCTCTGGGGGCCTATGGGCAGTACTTC
. | medium-sized | TRBJ2-5 | TRBV29-1 | CSVLLGQETQYF | TGCAGCGTATTACTAGGGCAAGAGACCCAGTACTTC
. | few | TRBJ2-7 | TRBV4-1 | CAGSQEMGGSYEQYF | TGCGCCGGCAGCCAAGAAATGGGGGGCTCCTACGAGCAGTACTTC
TRBD2 | many | TRBJ2-7 | TRBV4-3 | CASSQDWTSGGYEQYF | TGCGCCAGCAGCCAAGATTGGACTAGCGGGGGCTACGAGCAGTACTTC
. | medium-sized | TRBJ2-2 | TRBV7-9 | CASIDTGELFF | TGTGCCAGCATCGACACCGGGGAGCTGTTTTTT
. | few | TRBJ1-1 | TRBV2 | CASSDDGGHLNTEAFF | TGTGCCAGCAGTGATGATGGGGGGCACTTGAACACTGAAGCTTTCTTT
TRBD2 | once | TRBJ2-3 | TRBV5-1 | CTSGPGLAGAQRTDTQYF | TGCACCAGCGGCCCCGGACTAGCGGGGGCCCAGAGGACAGATACGCAGTATTTT
. | medium-sized | TRBJ2-4 | TRBV5-5 | CASSLGQTIAKNIQYF | TGTGCCAGCAGCTTGGGGCAGACGATAGCCAAAAACATTCAGTACTTC
TRBD2 | . | TRBJ2-2 | TRBV6-5 | CASTVWVAGVTGELLF | TGTGCCAGCACTGTATGGGTAGCGGGGGTCACCGGGGAGCTGCTTTTT
TRBD2 | . | TRBJ2-1 | TRBV20-1 | CSASPGLADINF | TGCAGTGCTTCCCCGGGACTAGCGGATATTAATTTC
TRBD2 | many | TRBJ2-7 | TRBV20-1 | CSARQGLPGTSGIGFSYEQYF | TGCAGTGCTCGACAGGGGCTCCCCGGGACTAGCGGGATAGGGTTCTCCTACGAGCAGTACTTC
. | many | TRBJ2-3 | TRBV28 | CASSSPSGRATDTQYF | TGTGCCAGCAGTTCCCCATCCGGCAGGGCCACAGATACGCAGTATTTT
TRBD2 | many | TRBJ2-3 | TRBV20-1 | CSAPQTGSGGVTDTQYF | TGCAGTGCTCCTCAGACCGGTAGCGGGGGGGTGACAGATACGCAGTATTTT
TRBD2 | few | TRBJ2-1 | TRBV20-1 | CSARDPSGRAYNEQFF | TGCAGTGCTAGAGATCCGTCCGGGAGGGCCTACAATGAGCAGTTCTTC
. | medium-sized | TRBJ2-7 | TRBV6-1 | CASSEMGETYEQYF | TGTGCCAGCAGTGAAATGGGGGAAACCTACGAGCAGTACTTC
TRBD2 | many | TRBJ2-5 | TRBV6-5 | CASSEGAGGPTKTQYF | TGTGCCAGCAGTGAGGGAGCGGGAGGGCCAACGAAGACCCAGTACTTC
TRBD1 | medium-sized | TRBJ1-1 | TRBV24-1 | CATSDLTFQGEALNTEAFF | TGTGCCACCAGTGATTTAACGTTTCAGGGGGAGGCTTTGAACACTGAAGCTTTCTTT
. | medium-sized | TRBJ2-1 | TRBV29-1 | CSVAVRSNEQFF | TGCAGCGTTGCGGTCCGGAGTAATGAGCAGTTCTTC
. | few | TRBJ1-1 | TRBV10-3 | CAIRGEANTEAFF | TGTGCCATCAGAGGCGAAGCGAACACTGAAGCTTTCTTT
. | medium-sized | TRBJ1-6 | TRBV7-6 | CASSLASSRTPTPSPLHF | TGTGCCAGCAGCTTAGCCAGTTCCCGGACACCCACTCCTTCACCCCTCCACTTT
TRBD2 | medium-sized | TRBJ2-3 | TRBV4-2 | CASSQEAGGTILSTDTQYF | TGTGCCAGCAGCCAAGAAGCGGGAGGCACAATCCTTAGCACAGATACGCAGTATTTT
. | many | TRBJ2-3 | TRBV4-1 | CASSQSHPPGAGDTQYF | TGCGCCAGCAGCCAAAGCCATCCCCCGGGGGCGGGAGATACGCAGTATTTT
. | medium-sized | TRBJ2-7 | TRBV12-5 | CASGTLGEQYF | TGTGCTAGTGGTACCCTAGGCGAGCAGTACTTC
. | . | TRBJ2-3 | TRBV7-9 | CASSISGTSTDTQYF | TGTGCCAGCAGCATCTCCGGGACCAGCACAGATACGCAGTATTTT
. | medium-sized | TRBJ2-1 | TRBV4-3 | CASSQVRGSGNEQFF | TGCGCCAGCAGCCAAGTCCGAGGTTCGGGGAATGAGCAGTTCTTC
TRBD2 | medium-sized | TRBJ2-7 | TRBV6-2/TRBV6-3 | CASKGPLAGTYEQYF | TGTGCCAGCAAAGGGCCCCTAGCGGGCACCTACGAGCAGTACTTC
TRBD1 | . | TRBJ2-7 | TRBV27 | CASSPLGGAAQYF | TGTGCCAGCAGTCCTCTAGGGGGCGCCGCGCAGTACTTC
TRBD1 | few | TRBJ2-7 | TRBV6-1 | CASSPGGSYEQYF | TGTGCCAGCAGTCCAGGGGGATCCTACGAGCAGTACTTC
TRBD2 | . | TRBJ2-3 | TRBV23-1 | CASSHLPLAGGPRAPATQSF | TGCGCCAGCAGTCACCTCCCACTAGCGGGAGGCCCGAGAGCACCAGCTACGCAGTCTTTT
TRBD1 | many | TRBJ1-2 | TRBV12-3/TRBV12-4 | CASLGTGRYGYTF | TGTGCCAGTCTTGGGACAGGCCGCTATGGCTACACCTTC
. | . | TRBJ2-7 | TRBV12-3/TRBV12-4 | CASSPGAQAYEQYF | TGTGCCAGCAGCCCTGGGGCCCAGGCCTACGAGCAGTACTTC
TRBD1 | . | TRBJ2-7 | TRBV19 | CASSIGTGTNNEQYF | TGTGCCAGTAGTATAGGGACAGGGACCAACAATGAGCAGTACTTC
TRBD1 | many | TRBJ2-1 | TRBV5-1 | CASSSELQGANEQFF | TGCGCCAGCAGCTCGGAACTACAGGGGGCGAATGAGCAGTTCTTC
. | many | TRBJ2-6 | TRBV27 | CASSLLGGSGANVLTF | TGTGCCAGCAGTTTATTAGGGGGTTCTGGGGCCAACGTCCTGACTTTC
. | medium-sized | TRBJ2-1 | TRBV4-3 | CASSLDLGANEQFF | TGCGCCAGCAGCCTAGATCTGGGGGCCAATGAGCAGTTCTTC
. | . | TRBJ2-2 | TRBV5-4 | CASRNPAGELFF | TGTGCCAGCAGAAATCCCGCCGGGGAGCTGTTTTTT
. | . | TRBJ1-1 | TRBV6-2/TRBV6-3 | CASSYSTQGGNTEAFF | TGTGCCAGCAGTTACTCGACTCAGGGTGGGAACACTGAAGCTTTCTTT
. | many | TRBJ2-3 | TRBV20-1 | CSARDRIVDTQYF | TGCAGTGCTAGAGACCGTATAGTAGATACGCAGTATTTT